Given below is one T cell receptor (beta chain) in context. The target antigen is unknown. This specimen belongs to a study of T cell repertoires in cytomegalovirus infection. The overall study: Public TCR beta signatures marked donors with CMV infection and the matching HLA.

Broader study findings: HLA-C-restricted TCR beta clonotypes specific for CMV led the ex vivo response.

TCRdb re-derived calls from the reads in MiXCR, one entry per CDR3 protein. This sample has around 900,000 distinct CDR3 sequences, with approximately 31% found just once. V lost 1 base to trimming and J lost 0 bases, with 13 bases between them. The CDR3 has 18 residues. The germline gives CDR1 SGHTA, CDR2 FQGNSA. This clonotype originated in a human donor in good health (CMV status not recorded). Some clones in this sample may be carry-over from other donors' samples. Specimen: cultured CD8+ T cells from PBMCs, collected from culture after CMV antigen stimulation. The V gene is TRBV7-2, the J gene TRBJ1-6; unclear D gene. The CDR3 DNA reads TGTGCCAGCAGCTTAGAGGTAGCGGGTAGCTCCTATAATTCACCCCTCCACTTT. Protein sequence: CASSLEVAGSSYNSPLHF.